This TCR beta chain was retrieved from a study of CD8 T cells in ankylosing spondylitis. Study outcomes and limitations: One TCR beta motif, made up of under ten highly homologous variants, appeared characteristic of ankylosing spondylitis blood. Certain motif variants had earlier been reported in reactive arthritis synovial fluid and blood.

TCRdb recomputed calls from the 5' RACE reads with MiXCR, one row per CDR3 protein. The table records about 400,000 distinct CDR3 sequences, 20% to 25% of them present only once. From germline, CDR1 is SGHVS and CDR2 FQNEAQ. V was cut by 2 bases and J by 5 bases, with 13 bases left in between. CDR3 size: 15 residues. This clonotype was seen at least ten times. What it binds is not known. The sample was blood, either unsorted or a sorted T cell fraction (not recorded which). V and J are TRBV7-8 and TRBJ2-4; tentatively, D is TRBD1 or TRBD2 (8 bases each). This TCR came from a male donor with ankylosing spondylitis. CDR3 DNA sequence: TGTGCCAGCAGCTTAATAGCGGGACAGGAAAACATTCAGTACTTC. Translation gives CASSLIAGQENIQYF.